Described below is a single T cell receptor beta chain sequence and its context. The sample comes from a study of T cell responses to AZD1222 COVID-19 vaccine. The CDR3 totals 18 residues. TCRdb's copy holds only in-frame clones and misses some; the assay was immunoSEQ multiplex PCR. In the table there are 150,000 to 200,000 clones, under 95% of which are singletons. The chain has TRBV21-1 and TRBJ1-6; no DNA check was done on the table's D call, TRBD1. TRBV21-1 is noted as a pseudogene. The TCR sequence derives from an adult in good health. The sequenced sample was peripheral blood, obtained on day 0 of AZD1222 vaccination. The CDR3 loop reads CASSKDRLAGGGDSPLHF. CDR3 nucleotide sequence: TGTGCCAGCAGCAAAGATCGGCTCGCAGGGGGCGGGGATTCACCCCTCCACTTT.